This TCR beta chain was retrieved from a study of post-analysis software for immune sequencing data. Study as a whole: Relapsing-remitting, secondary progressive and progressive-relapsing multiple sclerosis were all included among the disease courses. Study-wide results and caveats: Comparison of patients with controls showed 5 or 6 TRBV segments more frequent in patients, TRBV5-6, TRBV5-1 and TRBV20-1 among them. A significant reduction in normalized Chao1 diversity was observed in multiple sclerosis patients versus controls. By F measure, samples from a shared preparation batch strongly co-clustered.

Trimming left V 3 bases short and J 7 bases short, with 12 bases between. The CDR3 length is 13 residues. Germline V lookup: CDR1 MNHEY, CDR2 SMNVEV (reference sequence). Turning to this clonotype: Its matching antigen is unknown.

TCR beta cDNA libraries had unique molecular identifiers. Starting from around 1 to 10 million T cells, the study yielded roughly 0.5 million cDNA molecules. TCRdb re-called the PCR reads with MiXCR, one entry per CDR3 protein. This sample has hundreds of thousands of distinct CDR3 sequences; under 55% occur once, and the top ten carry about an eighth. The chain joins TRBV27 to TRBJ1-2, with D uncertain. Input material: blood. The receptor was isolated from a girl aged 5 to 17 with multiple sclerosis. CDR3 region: CASSFGGARGYTF. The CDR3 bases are TGTGCCAGCAGTTTCGGAGGCGCCCGTGGCTACACCTTC.